This is a list of T cell receptor beta chains from one sample in a study of blood T cell repertoires in COVID-19. Profiling relied on immunoSEQ multiplex PCR, and the TCRdb table lists in-frame clones only, not all of them. Of approximately 150,000 clones listed, around four fifths were seen once; the top ten hold roughly 20%. The sequencing input was peripheral blood. The receptor source for this set is a woman of 80 years or more with acute or convalescent COVID-19. Both conserved end residues are part of each CDR3. The D gene is left open where the match is weak.

>TRBJ2-7|TRBV5-1|-
TGCGCCAGCAGCTTGGCCGCGGGGGCGTCCTACGAGCAGTACTTC
CASSLAAGASYEQYF
>TRBJ1-2|TRBV19|-
TGTGCCAGTAGTGTGACTTTACAGGGTACGGAAGGCTACACCTTC
CASSVTLQGTEGYTF
>TRBJ2-5|TRBV5-1|-
TGCGCCAGCAGCTCTAGGGGCCCAGAGACCCAGTACTTC
CASSSRGPETQYF
>TRBJ1-5|TRBV19|TRBD1
TGTGCCAGTAGTATAAGGACAGGATTTAATCAGCCCCAGCATTTT
CASSIRTGFNQPQHF
>TRBJ2-7|TRBV2|-
TGTGCCAGCAGTGTTTACACCATCGGGGGCTCCTACGAGCAGTACTTC
CASSVYTIGGSYEQYF
>TRBJ2-5|TRBV6-6|TRBD1
TGTGCCAGCAGTTACTCGACGACAGGGACGGAGACCCAGTACTTC
CASSYSTTGTETQYF
>TRBJ2-3|TRBV3-1/TRBV3-2|-
TGTGCCAGCAGCCAACCCGGGACTAGCACAGATACGCAGTATTTT
CASSQPGTSTDTQYF
>TRBJ2-1|TRBV25-1|TRBD2
TGTGCCAGCAGTGAATATTCCCCTAGCGGGAGGAATGAGCAGTTCTTC
CASSEYSPSGRNEQFF
>TRBJ1-6|TRBV28|-
TGTGCCAGCAGTCTTAGACAGGCTCGAAATTCACCCCTCCACTTT
CASSLRQARNSPLHF
>TRBJ1-1|TRBV28|TRBD1
TGTGCCAGCAGTTTGACAGGGTTGGGAACTTTCTTT
CASSLTGLGTFF
>TRBJ1-1|TRBV28|TRBD1
TGTGCCAGCAGTTTAGGGGGGACAGCCCACCCTGAAGCTTTCTTT
CASSLGGTAHPEAFF